Each of the 25 T cell receptor beta chains below was sequenced from the same sample in a study of shared clonotypes between healthy human individuals. The protocol was immunoSEQ multiplex PCR, while the TCRdb copy is restricted to in-frame clones and leaves out a portion. Of 1.4 million or so clones detected, approximately 98.5% appear once; the ten largest clones hold about 0.35%. Input material: naive CD4+ T cells sorted from blood. Specified subset: CD45RA+ positively selected. These receptors were obtained from a man aged 25-40 years in good health.

The V and J genes are TRBV7-9 and TRBJ1-2; D is uncertain. Germline V gene data show CDR1 as SEHNR and CDR2 as FQNEAQ (reference sequence). The CDR3 is 15 residues long. V was clipped by 1 base and J by 0 bases, with 9 bases between them. The CDR3 DNA reads TGTGCCAGCAGCTTAGAAGAAGGGACTAACTATGGCTACACCTTC. Protein sequence: CASSLEEGTNYGYTF.

CDR3 in amino acids: CASSIEGLAGVLGDTQYF. The CDR3 DNA sequence: TGTGCCAGTAGTATAGAAGGACTAGCGGGAGTTTTGGGGGATACGCAGTATTTT. This chain links TRBV19 with TRBJ2-3, with 13 nucleotides matching TRBD2. CDR1 LNHDA and CDR2 SQIVND come from the germline V gene (reference sequence). The V and J ends lost 0 bases and 6 bases, in that order; junction bases with no gene match: 9. There are 18 residues in the CDR3.

The V call is TRBV5-1, the J call TRBJ2-1, with 13 bases that match TRBD2. After removal of 4 bases from V and 7 bases from J, the junction contained 8 bases not matched to a gene. This CDR3 contains 16 residues. The germline CDR1 and CDR2 sequences are SGHRS and YFSETQ. The CDR3 bases are TGCGCCAGCAGCCTGGGATGGACTAGCGGGAGTAATGAGCAGTTCTTC. Amino acid sequence: CASSLGWTSGSNEQFF.

In DNA, the CDR3 is TGTGCCAGCAGCTTCCCTAGCGGGAGGGCCGATGAGCAGTTCTTC. Its protein is CASSFPSGRADEQFF. The chain is built from TRBV5-4 and TRBJ2-1; the match to TRBD2 covers 12 bases. This CDR3 region has 15 residues. Germline V gene data show CDR1 as SGHNT and CDR2 as YYREEE (reference sequence). J gave up 8 bases and V 2 bases, and 5 bases lay outside the gene matches.

The chain carries TRBV14 and TRBJ2-1; D uncertain. The CDR3 has 13 residues. The germline CDR1 and CDR2 sequences are SGHDN and FVKESK. The V end lost 10 bases, the J end lost 6 bases, and 16 bases lay between the germline ends. CDR3 DNA sequence: TGTGCCACACGACCGGGTGAGGTCAATGAGCAGTTCTTC. Translated: CATRPGEVNEQFF.

The chain uses TRBV11-2 and TRBJ2-5; no clear D gene. CDR1 is SGHAT, CDR2 FQNNGV, per germline. Trimming pared 1 base from V and 4 bases from J, leaving 7 bases between. CDR3 length equals 13 residues. CDR3 nucleotide sequence: TGTGCCAGCAGCTTAGGGCCGGGAGAGACCCAGTACTTC. Translation: CASSLGPGETQYF.

This chain connects TRBV4-1 to TRBJ1-5, with D unclear. V was trimmed by 5 bases and J by 0 bases, leaving 14 bases between them. Per germline, CDR1 MGHRA and CDR2 YSYEKL. This CDR3 is built from 16 residues. CDR3: CASSWAAGSSNQPQHF. The CDR3 DNA is TGCGCCAGCAGCTGGGCGGCTGGGTCTAGCAATCAGCCCCAGCATTTT.

This sequence joins TRBV25-1 and TRBJ2-7; no firm D call. V lost 2 bases and J lost 4, with 12 bases in between. CDR1 and CDR2 from the germline V gene are MGHDK and SYGVNS. The CDR3 covers 14 residues. The chain's CDR3 is CASSENRKDYEQYF. In DNA form, the CDR3 reads TGTGCCAGCAGTGAAAACAGAAAGGATTACGAGCAGTACTTC.

The chain couples TRBV7-9 to TRBJ2-7; the match to TRBD2 covers 9 bases. V shed 5 bases and J 3 bases; nucleotides not matched to a gene: 5. In germline, CDR1 is SEHNR, CDR2 FQNEAQ (reference sequence). This CDR3 contains 14 residues. CDR3 sequence reads: CASSKETSGYEQYF. The CDR3 DNA sequence: TGTGCCAGCAGCAAGGAGACTAGCGGCTACGAGCAGTACTTC.

The V gene is TRBV25-1, the J gene TRBJ2-3, with TRBD2 matching over 15 bases. The CDR3 has 16 amino acids. Trimming cost V 8 bases and J 2 bases; bases outside gene matches: 5. In germline, CDR1 is MGHDK, CDR2 SYGVNS. The CDR3 protein is CASGGLAGGHTDTQYF. The DNA for the CDR3 is TGTGCCAGCGGGGGACTAGCGGGAGGCCACACAGATACGCAGTATTTT.

This chain's CDR3 is CASSLDSLSNQPQHF. The CDR3, as DNA: TGTGCCAGCAGCCTGGACAGTCTCAGCAATCAGCCCCAGCATTTT. This chain connects TRBV2 to TRBJ1-5, with D perhaps TRBD1 (6 bases). The V gene lost 6 bases and the J gene lost 1 base, with 13 bases spanning the gap. Germline V gives CDR1 SNHLY, CDR2 FYNNEI. The length of the CDR3 is 15 residues.

V gene TRBV5-6 combines with J gene TRBJ2-7; the match to TRBD2 covers 9 bases. The germline V gene has CDR1 SGHDT and CDR2 YYEEEE. The CDR3 sequence is 17 residues long. With 4 bases clipped from V and 2 bases from J, the junction kept 13 bases outside the gene matches. The CDR3: CASSPARLGLAAYEQYF. As DNA, the CDR3 is TGTGCCAGCAGCCCAGCTAGATTGGGACTAGCCGCCTACGAGCAGTACTTC.

The J gene is TRBJ2-7, the V gene TRBV11-3; 7 nucleotides match TRBD2. The length of the CDR3 is 15 residues. The V gene end was trimmed by 4 bases and the J gene end by 5 bases; junction bases not matched to a gene: 11. Germline V lookup: CDR1 SGHNT, CDR2 YENEEA. The CDR3 here is CASSSQGLGKDEQYF. The DNA of the CDR3 is TGTGCCAGCAGCTCTCAAGGACTAGGAAAGGACGAGCAGTACTTC.

CDR3 protein: CASSARDWDYEQYF. The CDR3 region has the DNA TGTGCCAGCAGCGCCCGGGACTGGGACTACGAGCAGTACTTC. The rearrangement links TRBV9 to TRBJ2-7; D may be TRBD2 (6 bases). Germline CDR1 is SGDLS and CDR2 is YYNGEE. There are 14 residues in the CDR3. The V gene lost 3 bases and the J gene lost 3 bases, with 13 bases spanning the gap.

This rearrangement joins TRBV7-2 to TRBJ2-3; 10 nucleotides agree with TRBD2. Per germline, CDR1 SGHTA and CDR2 FQGNSA. The CDR3 contains 16 residues. V gave up 5 bases and J gave up 4 bases; unmatched junction bases: 9. The CDR3 protein is CASSPIVAGGSDTQYF. Here the CDR3 DNA reads TGTGCCAGCAGCCCTATAGTAGCGGGAGGCTCAGATACGCAGTATTTT. Complete variable domain (other parts from reference TRBV7-2 and TRBJ2-3): GAGVSQSPSNKVTEKGKDVELRCDPISGHTALYWYRQSLGQGLEFLIYFQGNSAPDKSGLPSDRFSAERTGGSVSTLTIQRTQQEDSAVYLCASSPIVAGGSDTQYFGPGTRLTVL.

The chain couples TRBV18 to TRBJ2-7, with D possibly being TRBD2 (5 bases). Between the trimmed V and J ends, which lost 2 bases and 3 bases, there was a span of 5 bases. CDR3 length: 12 residues. Germline assignment: CDR1 KGHSH and CDR2 LQKENI. DNA of the CDR3: TGTGCCAGCTCACCAGACTACTACGAGCAGTACTTC. Encoded protein: CASSPDYYEQYF.

The CDR3 nucleotides read TGTGCCAGCAGCGTAGAGGGGGCGCGGACTGAAGCTTTCTTT. It is translated as CASSVEGARTEAFF. The J gene is TRBJ1-1, the V gene TRBV9, with 7 bases identical to TRBD1. CDR1 is SGDLS and CDR2 is YYNGEE in the germline V gene. The CDR3 extends over 14 amino acids. The ends lost 0 bases at V and 5 bases at J; junction bases unmatched: 4. Complete variable domain (other parts from reference TRBV9 and TRBJ1-1): DSGVTQTPKHLITATGQRVTLRCSPRSGDLSVYWYQQSLDQGLQFLIQYYNGEERAKGNILERFSAQQFPDLHSELNLSSLELGDSALYFCASSVEGARTEAFFGQGTRLTVV.

This chain links TRBV6-6 with TRBJ1-3; tentatively, D is TRBD1 (6 bases). Trimming removed 6 bases from V and 0 bases from J, with 15 bases in between. The CDR3 has 16 residues. From germline, CDR1 is MNHNY and CDR2 SVGAGI (reference sequence). The CDR3 here is CASRAGESSSGNTIYF. The CDR3 region has the DNA TGTGCCAGCAGAGCAGGGGAGTCCTCCTCTGGAAACACCATATATTTT.

V is TRBV7-2 and J is TRBJ2-5; 7 bases match TRBD1. CDR1 is SGHTA and CDR2 is FQGNSA in the germline V gene. V gave up 6 bases and J gave up 0 bases; unmatched junction bases: 7. The CDR3 runs 15 residues. For the CDR3, the DNA is TGTGCCAGCAGTTCAGACAGGGCCTACCAAGAGACCCAGTACTTC. Translated, it gives CASSSDRAYQETQYF.

This clone is a singleton in its sample. Other DNA sequences in the same sample also yield this CDR3. This chain connects TRBV19 to TRBJ1-5; a weak D match, TRBD1 (6 bases). There are 13 residues in the CDR3. Germline V lookup: CDR1 LNHDA, CDR2 SQIVND (reference sequence). V was pared by 3 bases and J by 7 bases, with 10 bases between. CDR3 in amino acids: CASSIRGSQPQHF. The CDR3 DNA reads as TGTGCCAGTAGTATCAGGGGCTCCCAGCCCCAGCATTTT.

The chain uses TRBV7-6 and TRBJ2-1; D may be TRBD1 or TRBD2 (5 bases each). Per the germline V gene, CDR1 is SGHVS and CDR2 is FNYEAQ. This CDR3 is built from 16 residues. V gave up 5 bases and J gave up 3 bases, with 17 bases separating them. CDR3 sequence: CASSPTPGPLYNEQFF. The CDR3 DNA reads TGTGCCAGCAGCCCCACCCCGGGACCCCTCTACAATGAGCAGTTCTTC. Looking up the rest from reference TRBV7-6 and TRBJ2-1 gives the full variable domain: GAGVSQSPRYKVTKRGQDVALRCDPISGHVSLYWYRQALGQGPEFLTYFNYEAQQDKSGLPNDRFSAERPEGSISTLTIQRTEQRDSAMYRCASSPTPGPLYNEQFFGPGTRLTVL.

J is TRBJ2-3 and V is TRBV4-1; 8 bases agree with TRBD2. CDR1 and CDR2 (germline): MGHRA, YSYEKL. The V gene end was trimmed by 0 bases and the J gene end by 11 bases; junction bases not matched to a gene: 13. The CDR3 sequence is 16 residues long. The CDR3 region has the DNA TGCGCCAGCAGCCAAGATCGGCCTAGCGGGTCCGTTGGGCAGTATTTT. Protein: CASSQDRPSGSVGQYF.

This clone appeared once. V usage is TRBV9 and J usage is TRBJ2-3, with 12 bases fitting TRBD2. The CDR3 sequence is 16 residues long. Unmatched junction bases numbered 6, after V lost 3 bases and J lost 4 bases. The germline CDR1 and CDR2 sequences are SGDLS and YYNGEE. The CDR3 sequence is CASSERLAGVPDTQYF. The CDR3 DNA reads TGTGCCAGCAGCGAGCGACTAGCGGGAGTACCAGATACGCAGTATTTT. Using reference TRBV9 and TRBJ2-3 for the parts outside the CDR3, the full variable domain is DSGVTQTPKHLITATGQRVTLRCSPRSGDLSVYWYQQSLDQGLQFLIQYYNGEERAKGNILERFSAQQFPDLHSELNLSSLELGDSALYFCASSERLAGVPDTQYFGPGTRLTVL.

V and J are TRBV7-9 and TRBJ2-7; D is ambiguous. Germline CDR1 is SEHNR and CDR2 is FQNEAQ (reference sequence). The CDR3 consists of 13 residues. Deletions cut 5 bases from V and 5 bases from J, with 13 bases between. The CDR3, as DNA: TGTGCCAGCAGCCCTCCCTCCGCGGACGAGCAGTACTTC. It codes for CASSPPSADEQYF.

This clone was observed a single time. This chain uses TRBV7-2 with TRBJ2-7; TRBD2 matches 9 bases. V shed 10 bases and J 3 bases; nucleotides not matched to a gene: 10. Germline loops: CDR1 SGHTA, CDR2 FQGNSA. The CDR3 totals 14 residues. CDR3 residues: CATQNSGSNYEQYF. The CDR3 DNA reads TGTGCCACCCAGAATAGCGGGAGTAACTACGAGCAGTACTTC. Full variable domain (outside the CDR3, taken from reference TRBV7-2 and TRBJ2-7): GAGVSQSPSNKVTEKGKDVELRCDPISGHTALYWYRQSLGQGLEFLIYFQGNSAPDKSGLPSDRFSAERTGGSVSTLTIQRTQQEDSAVYLCATQNSGSNYEQYFGPGTRLTVT.